The present T cell receptor (beta chain) was sequenced within a study of T cells in Graves' hyperthyroidism and ophthalmopathy. RNA transcripts were the template for amplifying TCR beta CDR3 regions. RT-PCR in the first round (using the HTBI primer set) targeted the TCR CDR3. One entry per CDR3 protein, called by TCRdb with MiXCR from the multiplex PCR reads. Of 250,000 to 400,000 distinct CDR3 sequences listed, roughly 15% are singletons. The germline gives CDR1 SGHTA, CDR2 FQGNSA. The V end lost 5 bases, the J end lost 7 bases, and 18 bases lay between the germline ends. This CDR3 has 14 residues. The sample consisted of blood. The chain links TRBV7-2 to TRBJ2-7; D remains unclear. This TCR was recovered from a middle-aged woman with Graves' ophthalmopathy. CDR3 sequence (DNA): TGTGCCAGCAGCGTATCCAGCGACTTTGTTGAGCAGTACTTC. Protein: CASSVSSDFVEQYF.